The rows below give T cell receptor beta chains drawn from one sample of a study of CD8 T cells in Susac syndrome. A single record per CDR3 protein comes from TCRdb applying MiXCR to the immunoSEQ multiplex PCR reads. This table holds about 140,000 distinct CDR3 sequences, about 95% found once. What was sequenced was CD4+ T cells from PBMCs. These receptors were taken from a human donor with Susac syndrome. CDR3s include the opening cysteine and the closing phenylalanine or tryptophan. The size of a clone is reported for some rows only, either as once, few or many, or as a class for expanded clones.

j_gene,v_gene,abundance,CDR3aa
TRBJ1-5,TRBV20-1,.,CSARVVGQPQHF
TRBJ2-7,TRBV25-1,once,CASSESESRAYEQYF
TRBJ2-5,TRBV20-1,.,CSASNTQETQYF
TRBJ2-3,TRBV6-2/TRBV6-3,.,CASRQPDRTDTQYF
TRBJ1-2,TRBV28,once,CASSGGRQGRGYTF
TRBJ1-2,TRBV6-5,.,CASSFIPPGGYTF
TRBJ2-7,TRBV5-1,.,CASSSGQDNYEQYF
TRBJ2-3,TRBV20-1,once,CSASSSGLRGPDTQYF
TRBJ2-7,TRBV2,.,CASSEASRGSYEQYF
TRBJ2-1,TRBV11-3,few,CASSLDRLAAGGNEQFF
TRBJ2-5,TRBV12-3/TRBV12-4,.,CASSLEEKRGTQYF
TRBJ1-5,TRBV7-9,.,CASSQDSFNQPQHF
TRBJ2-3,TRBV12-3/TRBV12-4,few,CASSFSGRTDTQYF
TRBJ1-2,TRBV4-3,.,CASSQGSIYTF
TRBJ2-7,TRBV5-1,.,CASSLTPGSGPYEQYF
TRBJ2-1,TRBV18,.,CASSPLGLAGGGRGFYNEQFF
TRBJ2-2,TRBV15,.,CATSRDRGRGELFF
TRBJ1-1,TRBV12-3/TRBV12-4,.,CASSLVLGGKTVNTEAFF
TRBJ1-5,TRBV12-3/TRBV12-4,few,CASSFGSNQPQHF
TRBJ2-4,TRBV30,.,CAWSPPAGTIQYF
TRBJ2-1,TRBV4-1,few,CASSQEEGYAYNEQFF
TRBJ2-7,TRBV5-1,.,CASSPDTDHQNYEQYF
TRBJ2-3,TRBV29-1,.,CSVGIGVRSTDTQYF